What follows are 6 T cell receptor beta chains derived from one specimen sequenced in a study of type 1 regulatory T cells. TCRdb ran MiXCR on the reads and lists one entry per CDR3 protein. Of some 89,000 distinct CDR3 sequences listed, roughly 31% are singletons. Sequencing was performed on CD4+ T cells, either the whole sample or a sorted fraction (not recorded which). All receptors derive from a human donor in good health.

In this sample, this clonotype turned up a few times. The CDR3: CASNFRDSPLHF. The CDR3 DNA is TGTGCCAGCAACTTTCGGGATTCACCCCTCCACTTT. The chain joins TRBV3-1 to TRBJ1-6, with D uncertain. The CDR3 has 12 amino acids. CDR1 LGHDT and CDR2 YNNKEL come from the germline V gene (reference sequence). Between the trimmed V and J ends, which lost 7 bases and 8 bases, there was a span of 9 bases.

On this clonotype: The junction shows a germline mismatch at one end, possibly a read error. V usage is TRBV14 and J usage is TRBJ1-1; D is possibly TRBD1 (6 bases). The CDR3 length is 15 residues. Germline CDR1 and CDR2: SGHDN and FVKESK. CDR3 coding DNA: TGTGCCAGCAGCCACCACACAGGGTTGAAGACTGAAGCTTTCTTT. Protein sequence: CASSHHTGLKTEAFF.

CDR3 loop: CASGRARGEKLFF. CDR3 DNA: TGCGCCTCAGGGCGGGCTCGAGGTGAAAAACTGTTTTTT. The chain carries TRBV4-1 and TRBJ1-4, with D tentatively TRBD1 (5 bases). The CDR3 is 13 amino acids. Between the trimmed V and J ends, which lost 11 bases and 7 bases, there was a span of 17 bases. Looked up from germline, CDR1 is MGHRA and CDR2 is YSYEKL.

Only a few counts were recorded for this clonotype. The chain carries TRBV5-1 and TRBJ2-2; D remains unclear. Trimming pared 0 bases from V and 1 base from J, leaving 10 bases between. The CDR3 extends over 16 amino acids. CDR1 is SGHRS, CDR2 YFSETQ, per germline. The CDR3 here is CASSLATWMNTGELFF. In DNA form, the CDR3 reads TGCGCCAGCAGCTTGGCTACCTGGATGAACACCGGGGAGCTGTTTTTT.

This clonotype was detected only a few times. The chain employs TRBV20-1 and TRBJ1-1, with 7 nucleotides matching TRBD1. Germline CDR1 and CDR2: DFQATT and SNEGSKA (reference sequence). After removal of 3 bases from V and 5 bases from J, the junction contained 3 bases not matched to a gene. This CDR3 has 12 residues. The DNA of the CDR3 is TGCAGTGCTAGGACAGGGAGGACTGAAGCTTTCTTT. It codes for CSARTGRTEAFF.

There are a few counts of this clonotype. The rearrangement links TRBV7-3 to TRBJ2-3, with 8 bases aligning to TRBD2. The ends lost 3 bases at V and 4 bases at J; junction bases unmatched: 12. Germline CDR1 reads SGHTA; CDR2 reads FQGTGA. This CDR3 has 17 residues. The chain's CDR3 is CASSFRGAGEGADTQYF. Written as DNA, the CDR3 is TGTGCCAGCAGCTTTAGGGGAGCGGGAGAAGGTGCAGATACGCAGTATTTT.